This TCR beta chain derives from a study of cytomegalovirus exposure and HLA in healthy donors. General study points: In vitro testing confirmed a few CMV-associated chains as specific for CMV antigens.

This clone was counted a few times. Its antigen is unknown. The primer mix had 60 Vbeta and 13 Jbeta primers. The data were produced by immunoSEQ multiplex PCR, yet TCRdb's version contains in-frame clones alone and is incomplete. Here the sample spans over 70,000 clones, roughly 70% being singletons. Sequenced material: PBMCs. The TCR sequence derives from a man aged 25-45 years in good health and CMV-seronegative.

This CDR3 is CAIKTMGQMNTEAFF. DNA for the CDR3: TGTGCCATCAAAACCATGGGACAGATGAACACTGAAGCTTTCTTT. The V and J genes are TRBV10-3 and TRBJ1-1; 7 nucleotides align to TRBD1. The CDR3 has 15 residues. CDR1 is ENHRY, CDR2 SYGVKD, per germline. After removal of 7 bases from V and 0 bases from J, the junction contained 8 bases not matched to a gene.